Listed below are T cell receptor beta chains from one sample, sequenced in a study of long-term antiretroviral therapy in people with HIV. The assay was immunoSEQ multiplex PCR, and TCRdb's table has in-frame clones only and misses some. The sample lists roughly 19,000 clones, roughly 86% occurring once. The sequencing used unsorted PBMCs, collected 0.5 years after starting antiretroviral therapy. The receptors derive from a man aged 40-49 years with HIV. CDR3s include the opening cysteine and the closing phenylalanine or tryptophan. The order of the fields is clone size, J gene, V gene, CDR3 protein. Size is omitted from some rows. Given values are once, few, many or a class for expanded clones.

-,TRBJ2-3,TRBV14,CASSHEAGASTDTQYF
-,TRBJ2-1,TRBV4-3,CASSQDWLADYNEQFF
-,TRBJ2-7,TRBV5-4,CASSHYNRASSSYEQYF
-,TRBJ1-4,TRBV4-3,CASSQVRQGASTNEKLFF
once,TRBJ2-2,TRBV2,CASSEGGMNTGELFF
-,TRBJ2-7,TRBV29-1,CSVEGLAGANYEQYF
-,TRBJ2-1,TRBV27,CASSLKAGQVQFF
-,TRBJ1-4,TRBV7-7,CASSPSDSQNEKLFF
-,TRBJ1-4,TRBV2,CASRNGQGVTNEKLFF
-,TRBJ2-5,TRBV7-2,CASSALSGTGKRTQYF
-,TRBJ2-3,TRBV29-1,CSVKAGTSPTDTQYF
-,TRBJ2-3,TRBV7-8,CASSLGGAQFRGSTDTQYF
-,TRBJ2-7,TRBV28,CASSLWDRGYEQYF
once,TRBJ1-6,TRBV9,CASSVGEAITYNSPLHF
-,TRBJ2-7,TRBV18,CASSQPGHGEQYF
-,TRBJ2-5,TRBV5-1,CASKGGGAGAPYQETQYF
-,TRBJ2-7,TRBV30,CAWSEGLEQYF
few,TRBJ2-1,TRBV7-9,CASSALDEQFF
-,TRBJ1-4,TRBV7-8,CASSIDRSATNEKLFF
-,TRBJ2-7,TRBV13,CASSLGQVSYEQYF
-,TRBJ2-3,TRBV6-4,CASSGTSGLTDTQYF
-,TRBJ2-3,TRBV19,CASTLGPTSGRRTDTQYF
-,TRBJ2-7,TRBV18,CASSPLANEQYF
-,TRBJ2-7,TRBV5-1,CASSLISERGVEQYF
-,TRBJ2-1,TRBV19,CASSIDGTGYDYNEQFF
-,TRBJ1-2,TRBV29-1,CSVVLDGMRYGYTF
-,TRBJ2-7,TRBV6-5,CASRTSGGQYF
-,TRBJ2-7,TRBV12-5,CASGSPEQYF
few,TRBJ1-2,TRBV11-2,CASSLVAGDNYGYTF
-,TRBJ1-2,TRBV7-9,CASSRGGSYGYTF
-,TRBJ1-2,TRBV27,CASRGTPRASGGYTF
few,TRBJ2-7,TRBV19,CASSIGIRGYEQYF
-,TRBJ2-7,TRBV9,CASSAGLPYYEQYF
-,TRBJ2-3,TRBV7-3,CASSVERLAGDGDTQYF
once,TRBJ2-7,TRBV7-2,CASSLVGVYEQYF
-,TRBJ2-1,TRBV4-2,CASSQGTGLAGGNEQFF
-,TRBJ2-5,TRBV6-5,CASRPLAGGETQYF
-,TRBJ2-5,TRBV11-2,CASSISGGDQETQYF
-,TRBJ2-1,TRBV10-2,CASSEAGGGDEQFF
-,TRBJ2-3,TRBV6-1,CASSALVGGQSDTQYF